The 13 T cell receptor beta chains given below trace back to one sample, sequenced in a study of Ad26.COV2.S vaccination and SARS-CoV-2 variants. The table came from immunoSEQ multiplex PCR; TCRdb's copy has only in-frame clones and leaves some out. The repertoire includes approximately 420,000 clones, 88% of them detected once, and around 3.6% sits in the top ten. As for treatment: 15 to 20 received Ad26.COV2.S at low or high dose, single or two shots; about five received placebo; per-sample allocation not given. The investigators took samples on day 63 after the first vaccine or placebo injection. Sequencing was performed on peripheral blood, taken in a trial of Ad26.COV2.S vaccine versus placebo. All receptors come from a person between 18 and 65 years old who received the Ad26.COV2.S COVID-19 vaccine or a placebo.

The chain is built from TRBV3-1 (or the pseudogene TRBV3-2) and TRBJ1-3; maybe TRBD1 (6 bases). Germline V gene sequence: CDR1 LGHDT, CDR2 YNNKEL (reference sequence). V lost 1 base to trimming and J lost 3 bases, with 10 bases between them. CDR3 size: 15 residues. The CDR3 DNA sequence: TGTGCCAGCAGCCAAGGTCGGACAGTTGGAAACACCATATATTTT. Its protein product is CASSQGRTVGNTIYF.

The V and J genes are TRBV14 and TRBJ2-5; 10 positions match TRBD1. The CDR3 contains 15 residues. Losses at the gene ends were 2 bases for V and 5 bases for J; bases not matched to a gene: 5. Germline CDR1 is SGHDN and CDR2 is FVKESK. The CDR3 loop is CASSQWTGGTETQYF. The CDR3 coding sequence is TGTGCCAGCAGCCAATGGACAGGGGGGACGGAGACCCAGTACTTC.

The chain employs TRBV10-3 and TRBJ1-2; the D gene is possibly TRBD1 (5 bases). The germline gives CDR1 ENHRY, CDR2 SYGVKD. The CDR3 contains 16 residues. Trimming shortened V by 4 bases and J by 7 bases, and 22 bases separated the two germline ends. Written as DNA, the CDR3 is TGTGCCATCAGTGGCAACGGGGAGGGTGCGGGACGTGGCTACACCTTC. Translating it yields CAISGNGEGAGRGYTF.

The chain combines TRBV7-3 with TRBJ2-1, with D perhaps TRBD2 (5 bases). Germline V gives CDR1 SGHTA, CDR2 FQGTGA. The CDR3 runs 15 residues. V dropped 1 base and J dropped 9 bases, with 16 bases sitting between them. CDR3 in amino acids: CASSLNGGWDGEQFF. CDR3 nucleotide sequence: TGTGCCAGCAGCTTAAACGGCGGGTGGGATGGTGAGCAGTTCTTC.

This sequence joins TRBV7-2 and TRBJ1-2, with a tentative D call TRBD1 (5 bases). Deletions cut 1 base from V and 7 bases from J, with 13 bases between. Germline V gene sequence: CDR1 SGHTA, CDR2 FQGNSA. The CDR3 length is 14 residues. The CDR3 DNA reads TGTGCCAGCAGCTTAGGACAGAGTGCGTCTGGCTACACCTTC. It codes for CASSLGQSASGYTF. The full variable domain, completed using reference TRBV7-2 and TRBJ1-2, is GAGVSQSPSNKVTEKGKDVELRCDPISGHTALYWYRQSLGQGLEFLIYFQGNSAPDKSGLPSDRFSAERTGGSVSTLTIQRTQQEDSAVYLCASSLGQSASGYTFGSGTRLTVV.

The sample holds one count of this clone. The chain couples TRBV18 to TRBJ2-5; D ambiguous. The CDR3 has 13 amino acids. Germline lookup yields CDR1 KGHSH and CDR2 LQKENI. Trimming removed 5 bases from V and 5 bases from J, with 12 bases in between. In DNA, the CDR3 is TGTGCCAGCTCATCCACAAGGTGGGAGACCCAGTACTTC. It translates to CASSSTRWETQYF.

This clone was seen only once. The genes are TRBV7-2 and TRBJ1-5; perhaps TRBD1 as D (6 bases). V was cut by 1 base and J by 5 bases, with 12 bases left in between. The CDR3 runs to 15 residues. Per germline, CDR1 SGHTA and CDR2 FQGNSA. The DNA for the CDR3 is TGTGCCAGCAGCTTAGGCAGGGGAGGGCATCAGCCCCAGCATTTT. Residues: CASSLGRGGHQPQHF.

The rearrangement uses TRBV11-1 and TRBJ1-1; no firm D call. Germline CDR1 reads SGHAT; CDR2 reads FQDESV (reference sequence). The CDR3 spans 12 residues. With 5 bases removed from V and 5 bases from J, the gap between germline ends came to 9 bases. The CDR3 spells CASSPRWTEAFF. In DNA form, the CDR3 reads TGTGCCAGCAGCCCCCGGTGGACTGAAGCTTTCTTT.

The chain is built from TRBV30 and TRBJ2-4, with 7 bases fitting TRBD1. Per the germline V gene, CDR1 is GTSNPN and CDR2 is SVGIG (reference sequence). The trim removed 0 bases at V and 4 bases at J, leaving 9 bases unmatched. CDR3 length: 16 amino acids. The CDR3 protein is CAWSVQRTGEKNIQYF. CDR3 in DNA: TGTGCCTGGAGTGTACAAAGGACAGGAGAAAAAAACATTCAGTACTTC.

The chain links TRBV7-3 to TRBJ2-5; 7 bases agree with TRBD1. V lost 5 bases and J lost 2; bases outside the gene matches: 8. Germline CDR1 reads SGHTA; CDR2 reads FQGTGA. CDR3 length equals 15 residues. CDR3 in DNA: TGTGCCAGCAGCCCCCTGGGGACAGCTCAAGAGACCCAGTACTTC. It specifies CASSPLGTAQETQYF. The variable domain in full, completed from reference TRBV7-3 and TRBJ2-5, reads GAGVSQTPSNKVTEKGKYVELRCDPISGHTALYWYRQSLGQGPEFLIYFQGTGAADDSGLPNDRFFAVRPEGSVSTLKIQRTERGDSAVYLCASSPLGTAQETQYFGPGTRLLVL.

This sequence joins TRBV5-4 and TRBJ2-1; D uncertain. In germline, CDR1 is SGHNT, CDR2 YYREEE (reference sequence). The V end was cut by 0 bases, the J end by 3 bases, with 13 bases between. This CDR3 is built from 16 residues. The CDR3 coding sequence is TGTGCCAGCAGCTTGGCTAGGCTATCAGGCTACAATGAGCAGTTCTTC. Protein: CASSLARLSGYNEQFF.

V is TRBV27 and J is TRBJ1-1; maybe TRBD1 (5 bases). This CDR3 contains 13 residues. V lost 3 bases to trimming and J lost 6 bases, with 11 bases between them. Germline CDR1 MNHEY, CDR2 SMNVEV (reference sequence). Here the CDR3 reads CASSFLSGAEAFF. Written as DNA, the CDR3 is TGTGCCAGCAGTTTCCTTTCGGGGGCTGAAGCTTTCTTT.

The chain carries TRBV9 and TRBJ1-4; possible D gene TRBD1, 5 bases. CDR3 length equals 15 residues. Germline CDR1 SGDLS, CDR2 YYNGEE. Trimming cost V 0 bases and J 5 bases, with 11 bases left between them. This chain's CDR3 is CASSVEGWGNEKLFF. In nucleotides, the CDR3 is TGTGCCAGCAGCGTAGAAGGGTGGGGGAATGAAAAACTGTTTTTT.